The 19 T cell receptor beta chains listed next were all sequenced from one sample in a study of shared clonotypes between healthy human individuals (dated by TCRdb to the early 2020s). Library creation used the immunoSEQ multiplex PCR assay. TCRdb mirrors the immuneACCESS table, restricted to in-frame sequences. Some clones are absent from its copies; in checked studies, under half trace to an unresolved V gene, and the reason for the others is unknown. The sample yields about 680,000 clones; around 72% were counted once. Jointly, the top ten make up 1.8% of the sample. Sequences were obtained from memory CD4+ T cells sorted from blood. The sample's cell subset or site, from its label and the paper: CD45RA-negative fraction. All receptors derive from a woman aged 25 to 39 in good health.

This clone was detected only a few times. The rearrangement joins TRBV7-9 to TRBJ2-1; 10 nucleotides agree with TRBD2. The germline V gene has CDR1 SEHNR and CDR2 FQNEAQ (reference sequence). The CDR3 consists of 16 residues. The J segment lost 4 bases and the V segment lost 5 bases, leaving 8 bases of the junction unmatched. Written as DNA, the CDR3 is TGTGCCAGCAGCGTTTTAGCGGGGGGCCTATACAATGAGCAGTTCTTC. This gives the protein CASSVLAGGLYNEQFF.

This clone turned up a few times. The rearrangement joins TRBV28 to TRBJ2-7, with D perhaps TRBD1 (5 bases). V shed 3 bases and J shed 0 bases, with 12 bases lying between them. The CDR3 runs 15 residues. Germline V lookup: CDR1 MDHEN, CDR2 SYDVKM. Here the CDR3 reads CASSLVGAFSYEQYF. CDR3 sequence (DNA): TGTGCCAGCAGTTTGGTAGGGGCGTTCTCCTACGAGCAGTACTTC.

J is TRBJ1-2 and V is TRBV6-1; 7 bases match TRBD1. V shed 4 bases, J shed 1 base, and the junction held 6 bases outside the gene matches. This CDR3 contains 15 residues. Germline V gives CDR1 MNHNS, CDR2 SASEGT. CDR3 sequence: CASSGTDRVNYGYTF. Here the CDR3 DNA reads TGTGCCAGCAGTGGAACCGACAGGGTTAACTATGGCTACACCTTC.

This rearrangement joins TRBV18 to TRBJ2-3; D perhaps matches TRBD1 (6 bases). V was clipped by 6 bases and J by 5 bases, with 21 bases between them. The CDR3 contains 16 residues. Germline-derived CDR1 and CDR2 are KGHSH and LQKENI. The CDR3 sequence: CASSPQRLKGEDTQYF. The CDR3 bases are TGTGCCAGCTCGCCTCAGCGGCTAAAGGGGGAAGATACGCAGTATTTT. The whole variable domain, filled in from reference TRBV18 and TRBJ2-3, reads NAGVMQNPRHLVRRRGQEARLRCSPMKGHSHVYWYRQLPEEGLKFMVYLQKENIIDESGMPKERFSAEFPKEGPSILRIQQVVRGDSAAYFCASSPQRLKGEDTQYFGPGTRLTVL.

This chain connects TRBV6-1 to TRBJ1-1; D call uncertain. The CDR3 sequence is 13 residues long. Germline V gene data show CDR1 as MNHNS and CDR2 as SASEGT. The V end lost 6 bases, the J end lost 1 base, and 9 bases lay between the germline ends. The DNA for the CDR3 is TGTGCCAGCAGGGTCCGGAGGAACACTGAAGCTTTCTTT. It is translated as CASRVRRNTEAFF.

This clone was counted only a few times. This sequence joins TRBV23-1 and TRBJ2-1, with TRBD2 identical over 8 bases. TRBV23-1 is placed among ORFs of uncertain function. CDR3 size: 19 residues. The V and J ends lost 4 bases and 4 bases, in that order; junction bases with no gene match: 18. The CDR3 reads CASSPKLLADTGYYNEQFF. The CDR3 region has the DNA TGCGCCAGCAGTCCCAAACTACTAGCGGACACTGGGTATTACAATGAGCAGTTCTTC.

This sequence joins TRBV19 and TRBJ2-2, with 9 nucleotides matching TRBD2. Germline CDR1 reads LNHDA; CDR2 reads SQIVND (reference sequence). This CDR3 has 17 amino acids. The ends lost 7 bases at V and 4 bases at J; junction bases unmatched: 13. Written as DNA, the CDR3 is TGTGCCAGTAATAATGTAGCGGGAGTGCGTATCACCGGGGAGCTGTTTTTT. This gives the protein CASNNVAGVRITGELFF.

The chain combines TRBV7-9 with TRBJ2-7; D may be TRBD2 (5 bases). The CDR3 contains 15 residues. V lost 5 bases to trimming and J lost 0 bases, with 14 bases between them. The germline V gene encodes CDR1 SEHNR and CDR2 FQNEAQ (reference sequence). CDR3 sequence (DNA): TGTGCCAGCAGCCCACCCACGGCGGGCTCCTACGAGCAGTACTTC. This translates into CASSPPTAGSYEQYF.

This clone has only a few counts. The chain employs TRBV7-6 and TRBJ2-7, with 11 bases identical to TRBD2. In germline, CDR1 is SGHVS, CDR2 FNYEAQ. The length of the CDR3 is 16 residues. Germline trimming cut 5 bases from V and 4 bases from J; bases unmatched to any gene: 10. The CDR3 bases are TGTGCCAGCAGCACCTTAGCGGGAGGGAATATGTACGAGCAGTACTTC. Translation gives CASSTLAGGNMYEQYF. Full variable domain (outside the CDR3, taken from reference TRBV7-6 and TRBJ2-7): GAGVSQSPRYKVTKRGQDVALRCDPISGHVSLYWYRQALGQGPEFLTYFNYEAQQDKSGLPNDRFSAERPEGSISTLTIQRTEQRDSAMYRCASSTLAGGNMYEQYFGPGTRLTVT.

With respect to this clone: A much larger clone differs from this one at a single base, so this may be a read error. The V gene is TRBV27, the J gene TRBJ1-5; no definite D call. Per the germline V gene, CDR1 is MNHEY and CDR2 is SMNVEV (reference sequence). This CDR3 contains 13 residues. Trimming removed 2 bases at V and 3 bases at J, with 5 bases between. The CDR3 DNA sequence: TGTGCCAGCAGTTTACTGTACAATCAGCCCCAGCATTTT. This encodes CASSLLYNQPQHF.

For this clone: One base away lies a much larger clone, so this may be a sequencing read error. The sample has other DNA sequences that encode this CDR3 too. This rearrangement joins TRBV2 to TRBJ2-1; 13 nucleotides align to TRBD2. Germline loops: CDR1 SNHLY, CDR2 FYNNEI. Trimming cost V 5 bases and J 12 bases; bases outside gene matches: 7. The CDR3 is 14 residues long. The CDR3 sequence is CASSPRTSGSWQFF. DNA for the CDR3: TGTGCCAGCAGTCCGCGGACTAGCGGGAGTTGGCAGTTCTTC.

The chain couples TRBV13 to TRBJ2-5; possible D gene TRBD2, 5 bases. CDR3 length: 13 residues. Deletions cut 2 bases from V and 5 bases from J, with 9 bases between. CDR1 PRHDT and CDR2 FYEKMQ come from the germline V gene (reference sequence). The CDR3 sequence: CASSLRRGETQYF. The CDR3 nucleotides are TGTGCCAGCAGCTTAAGGAGAGGGGAGACCCAGTACTTC.

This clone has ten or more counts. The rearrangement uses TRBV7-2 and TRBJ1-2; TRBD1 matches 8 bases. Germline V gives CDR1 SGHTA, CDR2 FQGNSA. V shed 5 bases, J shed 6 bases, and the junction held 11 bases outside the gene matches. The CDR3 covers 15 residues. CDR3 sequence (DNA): TGTGCCAGCAGCGCTACGGCTGGACAGGGTAATGGCTACACCTTC. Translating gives CASSATAGQGNGYTF. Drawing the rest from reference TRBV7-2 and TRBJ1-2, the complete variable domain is GAGVSQSPSNKVTEKGKDVELRCDPISGHTALYWYRQSLGQGLEFLIYFQGNSAPDKSGLPSDRFSAERTGGSVSTLTIQRTQQEDSAVYLCASSATAGQGNGYTFGSGTRLTVV.

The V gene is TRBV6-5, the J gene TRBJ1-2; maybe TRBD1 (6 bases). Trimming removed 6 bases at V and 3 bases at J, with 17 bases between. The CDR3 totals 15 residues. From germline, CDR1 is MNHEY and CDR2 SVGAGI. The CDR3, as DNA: TGTGCCAGCAGGCCTACAGGGTTAGGGGACTATGGCTACACCTTC. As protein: CASRPTGLGDYGYTF.

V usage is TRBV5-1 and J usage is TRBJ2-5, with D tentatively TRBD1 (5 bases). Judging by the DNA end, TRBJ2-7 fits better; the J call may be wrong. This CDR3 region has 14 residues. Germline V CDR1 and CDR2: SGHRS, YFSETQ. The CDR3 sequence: CASSPSNRLYEQYF. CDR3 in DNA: TGCGCCAGCAGCCCGTCGAACAGGCTTTACGAGCAGTACTTC.

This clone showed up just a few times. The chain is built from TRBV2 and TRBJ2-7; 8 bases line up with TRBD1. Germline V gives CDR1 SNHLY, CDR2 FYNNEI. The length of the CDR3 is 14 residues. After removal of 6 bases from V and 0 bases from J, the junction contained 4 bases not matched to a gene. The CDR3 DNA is TGTGCCAGCAGGCAGACAGGGGACTCCTACGAGCAGTACTTC. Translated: CASRQTGDSYEQYF.

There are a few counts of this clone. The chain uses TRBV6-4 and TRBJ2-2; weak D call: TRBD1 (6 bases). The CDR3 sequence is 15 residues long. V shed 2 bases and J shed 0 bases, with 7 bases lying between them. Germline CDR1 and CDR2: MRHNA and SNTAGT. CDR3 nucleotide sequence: TGTGCCAGCAGTGACGGGGGCGCGAACACCGGGGAGCTGTTTTTT. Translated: CASSDGGANTGELFF.

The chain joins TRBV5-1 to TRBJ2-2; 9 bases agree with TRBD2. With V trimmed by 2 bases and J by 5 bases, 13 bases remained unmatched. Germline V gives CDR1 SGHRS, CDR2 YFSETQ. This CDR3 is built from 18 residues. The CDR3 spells CASSLDPPSGISTGELFF. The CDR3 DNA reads TGCGCCAGCAGCTTAGATCCCCCTAGCGGGATAAGTACCGGGGAGCTGTTTTTT.

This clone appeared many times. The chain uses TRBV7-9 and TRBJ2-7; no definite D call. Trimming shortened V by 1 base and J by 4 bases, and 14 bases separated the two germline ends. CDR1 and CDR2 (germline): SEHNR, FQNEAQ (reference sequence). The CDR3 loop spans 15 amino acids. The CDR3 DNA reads TGTGCCAGCAGCTTAGGGCCAAACCCACCTTACGAGCAGTACTTC. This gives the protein CASSLGPNPPYEQYF.